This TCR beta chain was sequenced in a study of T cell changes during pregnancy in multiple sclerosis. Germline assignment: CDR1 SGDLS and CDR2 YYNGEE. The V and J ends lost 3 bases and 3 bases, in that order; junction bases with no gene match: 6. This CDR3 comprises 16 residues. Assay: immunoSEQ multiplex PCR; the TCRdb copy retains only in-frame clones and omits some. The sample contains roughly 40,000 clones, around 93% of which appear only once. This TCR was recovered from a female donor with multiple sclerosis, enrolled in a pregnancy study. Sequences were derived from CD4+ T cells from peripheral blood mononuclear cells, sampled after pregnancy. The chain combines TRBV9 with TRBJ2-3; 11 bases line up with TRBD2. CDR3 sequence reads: CASSESSGGRTDTQYF. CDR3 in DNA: TGTGCCAGCAGCGAGTCTAGCGGGGGGAGGACAGATACGCAGTATTTT.